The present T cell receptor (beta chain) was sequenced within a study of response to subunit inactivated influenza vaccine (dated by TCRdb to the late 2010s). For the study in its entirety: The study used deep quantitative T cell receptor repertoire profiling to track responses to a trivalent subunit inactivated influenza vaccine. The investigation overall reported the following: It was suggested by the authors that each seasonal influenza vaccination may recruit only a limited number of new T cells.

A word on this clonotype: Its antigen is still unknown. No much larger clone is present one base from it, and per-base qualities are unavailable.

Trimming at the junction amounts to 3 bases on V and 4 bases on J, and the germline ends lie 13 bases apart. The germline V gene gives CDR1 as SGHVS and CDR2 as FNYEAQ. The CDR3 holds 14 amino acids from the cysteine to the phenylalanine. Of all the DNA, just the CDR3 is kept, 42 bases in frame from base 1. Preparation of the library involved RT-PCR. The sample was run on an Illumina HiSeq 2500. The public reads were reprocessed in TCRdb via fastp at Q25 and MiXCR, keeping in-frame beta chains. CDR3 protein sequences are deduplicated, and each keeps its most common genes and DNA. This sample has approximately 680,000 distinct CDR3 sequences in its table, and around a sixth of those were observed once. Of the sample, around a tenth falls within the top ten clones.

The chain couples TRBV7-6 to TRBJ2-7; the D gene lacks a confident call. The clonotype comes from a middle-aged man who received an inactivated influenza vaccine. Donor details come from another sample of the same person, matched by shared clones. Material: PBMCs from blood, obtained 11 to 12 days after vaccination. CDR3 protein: CASSFTESAYEQYF. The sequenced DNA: TGTGCCAGCAGCTTCACAGAGTCGGCTTACGAGCAGTACTTC.